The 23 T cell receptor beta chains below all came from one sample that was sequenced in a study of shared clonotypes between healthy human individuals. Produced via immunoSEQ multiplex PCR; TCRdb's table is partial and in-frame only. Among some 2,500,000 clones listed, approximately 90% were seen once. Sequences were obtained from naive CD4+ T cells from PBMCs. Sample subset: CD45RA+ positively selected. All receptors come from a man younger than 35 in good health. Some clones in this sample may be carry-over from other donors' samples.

The CDR3 sequence is CASSQGISGGPETQYF. CDR3 nucleotide sequence: TGCGCCAGCAGCCAAGGTATTAGTGGAGGTCCAGAGACCCAGTACTTC. The chain has TRBV4-1 and TRBJ2-5; D is perhaps TRBD2 (5 bases). The germline V gene encodes CDR1 MGHRA and CDR2 YSYEKL. Trimming pared 1 base from V and 4 bases from J, leaving 16 bases between. The CDR3 has 16 amino acids.

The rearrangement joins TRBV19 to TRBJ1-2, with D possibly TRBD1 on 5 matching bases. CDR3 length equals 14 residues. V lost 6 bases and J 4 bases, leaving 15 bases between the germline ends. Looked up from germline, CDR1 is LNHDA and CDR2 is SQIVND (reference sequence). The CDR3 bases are TGTGCCAGTAGGATGACAGTGTTGTCCTATGGCTACACCTTC. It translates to CASRMTVLSYGYTF.

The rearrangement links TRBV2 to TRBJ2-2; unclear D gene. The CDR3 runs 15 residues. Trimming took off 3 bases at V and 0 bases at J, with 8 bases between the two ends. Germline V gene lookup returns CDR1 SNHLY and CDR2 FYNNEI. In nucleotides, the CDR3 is TGTGCCAGCAGTGATATTAATCCGAACACCGGGGAGCTGTTTTTT. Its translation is CASSDINPNTGELFF.

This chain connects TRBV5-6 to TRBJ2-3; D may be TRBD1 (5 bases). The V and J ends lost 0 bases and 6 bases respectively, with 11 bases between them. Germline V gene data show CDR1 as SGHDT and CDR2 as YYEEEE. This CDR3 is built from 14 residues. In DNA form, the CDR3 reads TGTGCCAGCAGCTTGGGGGCAGGGCGGGATACGCAGTATTTT. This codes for CASSLGAGRDTQYF.

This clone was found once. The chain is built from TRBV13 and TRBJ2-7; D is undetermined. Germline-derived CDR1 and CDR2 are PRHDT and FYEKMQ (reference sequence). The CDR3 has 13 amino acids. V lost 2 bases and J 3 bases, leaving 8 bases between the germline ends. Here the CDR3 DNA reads TGTGCCAGCAGCTTAAGAGAATACTACGAGCAGTACTTC. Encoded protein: CASSLREYYEQYF.

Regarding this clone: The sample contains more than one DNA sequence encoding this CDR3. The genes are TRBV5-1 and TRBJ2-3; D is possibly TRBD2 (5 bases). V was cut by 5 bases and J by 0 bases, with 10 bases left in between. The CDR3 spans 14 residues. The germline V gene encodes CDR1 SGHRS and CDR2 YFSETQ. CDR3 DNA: TGCGCCAGCAGTCTCGGGGAGAGCACAGATACGCAGTATTTT. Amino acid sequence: CASSLGESTDTQYF.

DNA of the CDR3: TGTGCCAGAAGGCAGACAGGGCTCCCGAACACTGAAGCTTTCTTT. This translates into CARRQTGLPNTEAFF. The chain recombines TRBV5-3 with TRBJ1-1; 7 nucleotides agree with TRBD1. TRBV5-3 is an ORF for which the function is uncertain. The junction had 8 bases not matched to a gene; V was cut back by 5 bases and J by 1 base. The CDR3 length is 15 residues.

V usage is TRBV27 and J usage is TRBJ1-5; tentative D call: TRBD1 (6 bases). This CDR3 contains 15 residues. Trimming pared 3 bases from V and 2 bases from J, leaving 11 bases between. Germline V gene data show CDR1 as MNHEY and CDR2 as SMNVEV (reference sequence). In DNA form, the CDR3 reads TGTGCCAGCAGTTTCAGGGGCGTGCGCAATCAGCCCCAGCATTTT. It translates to CASSFRGVRNQPQHF.

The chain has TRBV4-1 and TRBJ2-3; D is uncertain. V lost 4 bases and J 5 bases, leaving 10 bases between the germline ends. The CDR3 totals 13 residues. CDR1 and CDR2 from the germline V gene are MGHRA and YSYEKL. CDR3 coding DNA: TGCGCCAGCAGCCCCCGGGTCAGAGATACGCAGTATTTT. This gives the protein CASSPRVRDTQYF.

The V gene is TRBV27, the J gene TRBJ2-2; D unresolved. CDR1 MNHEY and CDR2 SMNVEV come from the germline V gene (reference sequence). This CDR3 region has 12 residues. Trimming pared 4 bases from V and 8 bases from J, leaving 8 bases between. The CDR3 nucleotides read TGTGCCAGCAGTTCCCTATCGGGGGAGCTGTTTTTT. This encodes CASSSLSGELFF.

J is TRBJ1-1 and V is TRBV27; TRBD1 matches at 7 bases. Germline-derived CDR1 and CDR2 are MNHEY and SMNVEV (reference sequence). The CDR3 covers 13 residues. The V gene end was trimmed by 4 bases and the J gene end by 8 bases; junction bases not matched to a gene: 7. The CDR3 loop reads CASSSTTGLEAFF. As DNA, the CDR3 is TGTGCCAGCAGTTCAACGACAGGGTTGGAAGCTTTCTTT.

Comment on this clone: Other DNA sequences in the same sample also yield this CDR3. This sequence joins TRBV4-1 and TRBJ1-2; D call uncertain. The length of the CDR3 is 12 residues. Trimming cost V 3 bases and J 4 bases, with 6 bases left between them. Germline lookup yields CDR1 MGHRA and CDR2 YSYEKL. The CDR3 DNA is TGCGCCAGCAGCCACCGTTCCTATGGCTACACCTTC. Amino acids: CASSHRSYGYTF.

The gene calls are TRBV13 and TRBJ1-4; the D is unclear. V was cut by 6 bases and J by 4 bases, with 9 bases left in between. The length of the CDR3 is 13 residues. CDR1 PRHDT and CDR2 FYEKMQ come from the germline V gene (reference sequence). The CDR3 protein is CASRKDRNEKLFF. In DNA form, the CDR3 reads TGTGCCAGCAGAAAGGACCGTAATGAAAAACTGTTTTTT.

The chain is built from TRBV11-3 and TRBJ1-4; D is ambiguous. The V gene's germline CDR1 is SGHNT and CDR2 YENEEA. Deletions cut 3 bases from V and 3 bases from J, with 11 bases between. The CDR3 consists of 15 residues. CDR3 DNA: TGTGCCAGCAGCTTTTTACGATGGGCTAATGAAAAACTGTTTTTT. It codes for CASSFLRWANEKLFF.

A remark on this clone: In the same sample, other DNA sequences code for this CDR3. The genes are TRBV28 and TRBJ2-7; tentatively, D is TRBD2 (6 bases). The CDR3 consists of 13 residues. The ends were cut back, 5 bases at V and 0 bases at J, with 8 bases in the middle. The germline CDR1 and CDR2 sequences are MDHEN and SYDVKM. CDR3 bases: TGTGCCAGCAGTACGGGGGTCTCCTACGAGCAGTACTTC. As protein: CASSTGVSYEQYF.

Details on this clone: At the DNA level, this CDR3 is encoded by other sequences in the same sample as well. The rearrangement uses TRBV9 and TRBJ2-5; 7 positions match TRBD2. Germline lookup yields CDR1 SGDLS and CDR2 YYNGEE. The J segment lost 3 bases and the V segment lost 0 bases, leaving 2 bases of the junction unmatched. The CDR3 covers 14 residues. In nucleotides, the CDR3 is TGTGCCAGCAGCGTAGGCGGGAGTAAAGAGACCCAGTACTTC. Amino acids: CASSVGGSKETQYF.

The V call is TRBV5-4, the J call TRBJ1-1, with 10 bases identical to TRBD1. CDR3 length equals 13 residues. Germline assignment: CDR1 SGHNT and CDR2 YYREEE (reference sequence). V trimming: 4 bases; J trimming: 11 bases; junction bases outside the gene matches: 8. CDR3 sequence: CASSILGQGGAFF. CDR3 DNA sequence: TGTGCCAGCAGCATCCTTGGACAGGGGGGCGCTTTCTTT.

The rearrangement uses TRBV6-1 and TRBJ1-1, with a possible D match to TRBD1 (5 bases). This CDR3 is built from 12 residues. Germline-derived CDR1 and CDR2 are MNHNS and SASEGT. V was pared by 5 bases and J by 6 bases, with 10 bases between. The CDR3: CASSRDPSEAFF. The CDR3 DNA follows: TGTGCCAGCAGTCGGGACCCATCTGAAGCTTTCTTT.

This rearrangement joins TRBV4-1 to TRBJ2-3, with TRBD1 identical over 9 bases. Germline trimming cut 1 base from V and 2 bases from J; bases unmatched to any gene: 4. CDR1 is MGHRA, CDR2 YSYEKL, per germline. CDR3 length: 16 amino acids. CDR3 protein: CASSQVGQGITDTQYF. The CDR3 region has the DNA TGCGCCAGCAGCCAAGTTGGACAGGGGATCACAGATACGCAGTATTTT.

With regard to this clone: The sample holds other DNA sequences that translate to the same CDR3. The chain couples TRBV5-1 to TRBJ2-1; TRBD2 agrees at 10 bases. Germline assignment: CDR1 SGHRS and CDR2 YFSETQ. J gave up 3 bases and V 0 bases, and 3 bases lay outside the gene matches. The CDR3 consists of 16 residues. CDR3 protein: CASSLGSSGGYNEQFF. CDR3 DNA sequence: TGCGCCAGCAGCTTGGGTTCTAGCGGGGGCTACAATGAGCAGTTCTTC.

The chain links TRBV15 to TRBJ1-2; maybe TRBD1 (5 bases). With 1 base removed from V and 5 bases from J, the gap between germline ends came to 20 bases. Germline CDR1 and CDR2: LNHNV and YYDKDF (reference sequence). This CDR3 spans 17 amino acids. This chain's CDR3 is CATSRGGVRVGGYGYTF. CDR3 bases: TGTGCCACCAGCAGAGGAGGGGTCAGGGTGGGCGGTTATGGCTACACCTTC.

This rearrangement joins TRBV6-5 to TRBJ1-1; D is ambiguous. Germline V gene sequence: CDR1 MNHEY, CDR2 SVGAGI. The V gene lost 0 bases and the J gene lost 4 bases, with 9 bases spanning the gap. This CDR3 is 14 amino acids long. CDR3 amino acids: CASSYSRGSTEAFF. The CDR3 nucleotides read TGTGCCAGCAGTTACTCGAGAGGGAGCACTGAAGCTTTCTTT.

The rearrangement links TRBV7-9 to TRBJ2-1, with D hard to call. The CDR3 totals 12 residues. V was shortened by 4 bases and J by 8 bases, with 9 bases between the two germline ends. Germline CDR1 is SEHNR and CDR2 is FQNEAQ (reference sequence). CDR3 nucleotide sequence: TGTGCCAGCAGCTCACTAACGGATGAGCAGTTCTTC. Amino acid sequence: CASSSLTDEQFF.